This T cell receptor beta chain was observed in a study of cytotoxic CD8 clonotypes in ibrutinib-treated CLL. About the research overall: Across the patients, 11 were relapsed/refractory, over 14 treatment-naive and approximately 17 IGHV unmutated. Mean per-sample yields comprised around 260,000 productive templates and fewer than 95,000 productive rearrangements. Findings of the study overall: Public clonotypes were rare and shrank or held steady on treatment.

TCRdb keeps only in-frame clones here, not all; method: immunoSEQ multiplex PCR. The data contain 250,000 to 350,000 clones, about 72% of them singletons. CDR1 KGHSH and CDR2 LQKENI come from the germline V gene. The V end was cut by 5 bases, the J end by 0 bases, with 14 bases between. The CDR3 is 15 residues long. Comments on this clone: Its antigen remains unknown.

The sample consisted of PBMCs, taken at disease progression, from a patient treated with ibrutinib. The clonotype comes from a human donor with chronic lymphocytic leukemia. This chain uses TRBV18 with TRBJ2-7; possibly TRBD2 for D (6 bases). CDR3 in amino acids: CASSSGTASSYEQYF. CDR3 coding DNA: TGTGCCAGCTCATCTGGGACTGCTAGCTCCTACGAGCAGTACTTC.